This T cell receptor beta chain was documented in a study of T cell responses to AZD1222 COVID-19 vaccine. Study outcomes and limitations: With two AZD1222 doses given, Spike-specific TCR breadth and depth both rose. Baseline seropositivity characterized only six AZD1222 recipients. Most donors were white British, females outnumbered males, and clonal diversity was possibly underestimated. Vaccine-associated CD4 TCRs spanned spike, dominant at 160-218 and 743-854.

Concerning this clone itself: What it binds is not known.

The CDR3 is 18 amino acids. Profiled with immunoSEQ multiplex PCR; TCRdb holds only in-frame clones, not every one. The sample has 60,000 or so clones, 84% seen once. The sequencing used peripheral blood, collected on day 0 of AZD1222 vaccination. The chain couples TRBV21-1 to TRBJ1-5; no DNA check was done on the table's D call, TRBD1. TRBV21-1 is a documented pseudogene. The origin of this receptor is an adult in good health. CDR3 coding DNA: TGTGCCAGCAGCAAAGGAAACAGGGCAGCGTTTAGCAATCAGCCCCAGCATTTT. This codes for CASSKGNRAAFSNQPQHF.